The 21 T cell receptor beta chains listed next were all sequenced from one sample in a study of cytotoxic CD8 clonotypes in ibrutinib-treated CLL. Produced via immunoSEQ multiplex PCR; TCRdb's table is partial and in-frame only. The table shows around 70,000 clones, with just over 90% occurring only once. Material: PBMCs, obtained after 12 months of ibrutinib treatment. These receptors were taken from a human donor with chronic lymphocytic leukemia.

The chain carries TRBV7-9 and TRBJ2-5, with D uncertain. CDR1 and CDR2 (germline): SEHNR, FQNEAQ (reference sequence). This CDR3 spans 13 amino acids. V dropped 2 bases and J dropped 6 bases, with 10 bases sitting between them. The CDR3 sequence: CASSLLERKTQYF. The CDR3 DNA reads as TGTGCCAGCAGCTTACTTGAGAGAAAGACCCAGTACTTC.

The rearrangement joins TRBV28 to TRBJ2-4; 9 bases fit TRBD1. CDR3 length: 14 residues. CDR1 and CDR2 (germline): MDHEN, SYDVKM. Germline trimming cut 6 bases from V and 4 bases from J; bases unmatched to any gene: 4. The CDR3 loop reads CASSSDRGKNIQYF. DNA of the CDR3: TGTGCCAGCAGCTCCGACAGGGGGAAAAACATTCAGTACTTC.

The chain combines TRBV10-1 with TRBJ2-7; perhaps TRBD2 as D (5 bases). V dropped 3 bases and J dropped 3 bases, with 18 bases sitting between them. The CDR3 has 16 amino acids. CDR1 is WNHNN and CDR2 is SYGVQD in the germline V gene (reference sequence). CDR3 nucleotides: TGCGCCAGCAGTGACCCCCTTGGAGCGGCTATCTACGAGCAGTACTTC. It specifies CASSDPLGAAIYEQYF.

V and J are TRBV25-1 and TRBJ2-5; D gene uncertain. CDR1 MGHDK and CDR2 SYGVNS come from the germline V gene. V lost 1 base and J 7 bases, leaving 10 bases between the germline ends. The CDR3 runs 13 residues. The CDR3 coding sequence is TGTGCCAGCAGTGAATCGGGCCCGACGACCCAGTACTTC. Protein product: CASSESGPTTQYF.

The chain recombines TRBV18 with TRBJ2-1; 9 bases are a match to TRBD1. The CDR3 has 17 amino acids. The junction had 7 bases not matched to a gene; V was cut back by 1 base and J by 3 bases. CDR1 is KGHSH, CDR2 LQKENI, per germline. CDR3 coding DNA: TGTGCCAGCTCACCACTGGTTACAGGGGGCATCTACAATGAGCAGTTCTTC. Its translation is CASSPLVTGGIYNEQFF.

The rearrangement links TRBV6-6 to TRBJ1-2; 8 positions agree with TRBD1. V was pared by 4 bases and J by 13 bases, with 14 bases of the junction left unmatched. From germline, CDR1 is MNHNY and CDR2 SVGAGI (reference sequence). The CDR3 has 14 amino acids. The DNA for the CDR3 is TGTGCCAGCAGTTCTTCACAGGGGGTTTATTCTGGCACCTTC. Encoded protein: CASSSSQGVYSGTF.

This chain joins TRBV30 and TRBJ1-2; D not certain. V lost 0 bases and J 0 bases, leaving 14 bases between the germline ends. The CDR3 extends over 16 amino acids. Germline V gene lookup returns CDR1 GTSNPN and CDR2 SVGIG (reference sequence). The CDR3 loop reads CAWSVLVTNSNYGYTF. CDR3 sequence (DNA): TGTGCCTGGAGTGTACTCGTGACGAACTCTAACTATGGCTACACCTTC. The variable domain in full, completed from reference TRBV30 and TRBJ1-2, reads SQTIHQWPATLVQPVGSPLSLECTVEGTSNPNLYWYRQAAGRGLQLLFYSVGIGQISSEVPQNLSASRPQDRQFILSSKKLLLSDSGFYLCAWSVLVTNSNYGYTFGSGTRLTVV.

The chain combines TRBV6-5 with TRBJ1-5; D is undetermined. There are 13 residues in the CDR3. V shed 4 bases and J shed 7 bases, with 11 bases lying between them. Per the germline V gene, CDR1 is MNHEY and CDR2 is SVGAGI. CDR3 in DNA: TGTGCCAGCAGTTCGAACTCCGGGCAGCCCCAGCATTTT. Translating gives CASSSNSGQPQHF.

This sequence joins TRBV11-3 and TRBJ2-1; a possible D gene is TRBD2 (5 bases). V dropped 5 bases and J dropped 2 bases, with 10 bases sitting between them. Per the germline V gene, CDR1 is SGHNT and CDR2 is YENEEA. This CDR3 contains 14 residues. CDR3 sequence reads: CASSPAGTYNEQFF. CDR3 bases: TGTGCCAGCAGCCCGGCGGGCACCTACAATGAGCAGTTCTTC.

J is TRBJ2-7 and V is TRBV28; the D gene could be TRBD1 or TRBD2 (5 bases each). CDR3 length: 15 amino acids. The germline CDR1 and CDR2 sequences are MDHEN and SYDVKM. V lost 2 bases and J 5 bases, leaving 16 bases between the germline ends. In DNA form, the CDR3 reads TGTGCCAGCAGTTTAGAGGGGCAGGGAAAAAACGAGCAGTACTTC. Amino acids: CASSLEGQGKNEQYF. The full variable domain, completed using reference TRBV28 and TRBJ2-7, is DVKVTQSSRYLVKRTGEKVFLECVQDMDHENMFWYRQDPGLGLRLIYFSYDVKMKEKGDIPEGYSVSREKKERFSLILESASTNQTSMYLCASSLEGQGKNEQYFGPGTRLTVT.

This chain joins TRBV2 and TRBJ1-2, with 10 positions matching TRBD1. The junction had 4 bases not matched to a gene; V was cut back by 1 base and J by 8 bases. CDR3 size: 14 residues. Germline V gene sequence: CDR1 SNHLY, CDR2 FYNNEI. The CDR3 loop reads CASSEVGQGSGYTF. DNA of the CDR3: TGTGCCAGCAGTGAAGTGGGACAGGGGAGCGGCTACACCTTC.

This rearrangement joins TRBV7-2 to TRBJ1-2; D call uncertain. In germline, CDR1 is SGHTA, CDR2 FQGNSA. V was pared by 2 bases and J by 1 base, with 14 bases between. The CDR3 runs 16 residues. The CDR3 sequence is CASSLNGPDLNYGYTF. Written as DNA, the CDR3 is TGTGCCAGCAGCTTAAACGGACCGGACCTTAACTATGGCTACACCTTC.

This clone counts as medium-sized. The chain employs TRBV19 and TRBJ2-1; no reliable D call. Trimming pared 3 bases from V and 0 bases from J, leaving 12 bases between. The CDR3 consists of 16 residues. The germline V gene has CDR1 LNHDA and CDR2 SQIVND (reference sequence). The CDR3 is CASSIGVASSYNEQFF. As DNA, the CDR3 is TGTGCCAGTAGTATTGGGGTAGCATCCTCCTACAATGAGCAGTTCTTC.

The CDR3 here is CASSLAGTGGGEQYF. The CDR3 nucleotides read TGTGCCAGCAGCTTGGCCGGGACAGGGGGCGGCGAGCAGTACTTC. The gene calls are TRBV7-9 and TRBJ2-7; TRBD1 agrees at 12 bases. J was trimmed by 6 bases and V by 3 bases; bases with no gene match: 6. From germline, CDR1 is SEHNR and CDR2 FQNEAQ (reference sequence). The CDR3 sequence is 15 residues long.

The chain has TRBV11-3 and TRBJ2-3; TRBD1 or TRBD2 may be the D gene (7 bases each). The V end was cut by 1 base, the J end by 1 base, with 15 bases between. The CDR3 runs to 17 residues. Germline-derived CDR1 and CDR2 are SGHNT and YENEEA. CDR3 sequence: CASSLVRGGGGTDTQYF. The CDR3, as DNA: TGTGCCAGCAGCTTAGTCAGGGGGGGAGGCGGCACAGATACGCAGTATTTT.

The chain is built from TRBV25-1 and TRBJ1-4; weak D call: TRBD1 (5 bases). Trimming took off 3 bases at V and 7 bases at J, with 12 bases between the two ends. This CDR3 comprises 14 residues. Germline lookup yields CDR1 MGHDK and CDR2 SYGVNS. CDR3 sequence reads: CASSDGGMGEKLFF. The CDR3 DNA follows: TGTGCCAGCAGTGACGGGGGTATGGGTGAAAAACTGTTTTTT.

A few counts support this clone. The genes are TRBV9 and TRBJ2-2, with 7 bases identical to TRBD1. The germline CDR1 and CDR2 sequences are SGDLS and YYNGEE. V lost 4 bases, J lost 6 bases, and 9 bases stayed unmatched. The length of the CDR3 is 15 residues. The CDR3 DNA follows: TGTGCCAGCAGCACCCGACAGGGTGTTTCCGGGGAGCTGTTTTTT. This encodes CASSTRQGVSGELFF.

The chain uses TRBV19 and TRBJ2-5; TRBD1 or TRBD2 may be the D gene (5 bases each). CDR1 and CDR2 (germline): LNHDA, SQIVND (reference sequence). V was shortened by 0 bases and J by 3 bases, with 17 bases between the two germline ends. The CDR3 sequence is 17 residues long. The CDR3 loop reads CASSIDLLGRGEETQYF. The CDR3, as DNA: TGTGCCAGTAGTATAGATCTGTTGGGACGGGGTGAAGAGACCCAGTACTTC.

This chain joins TRBV10-3 and TRBJ2-7, with 9 bases fitting TRBD1. Trimming removed 5 bases from V and 3 bases from J; junction bases left unmatched: 8. The CDR3 contains 15 residues. Germline V CDR1 and CDR2: ENHRY, SYGVKD. In nucleotides, the CDR3 is TGTGCCATCAGTTCGGACAGGGGAAACCTCTACGAGCAGTACTTC. Translation: CAISSDRGNLYEQYF.

The rearrangement uses TRBV6-1 and TRBJ1-1, with a possible D match to TRBD1 (6 bases). Between the trimmed V and J ends, which lost 7 bases and 4 bases, there was a span of 16 bases. CDR3 length equals 14 residues. Looked up from germline, CDR1 is MNHNS and CDR2 is SASEGT. The CDR3 here is CASTRLQGPTEAFF. For the CDR3, the DNA is TGTGCCAGCACCCGTTTGCAGGGGCCCACTGAAGCTTTCTTT.

Only one count was recorded for this clone. V is TRBV7-8 and J is TRBJ2-7, with D perhaps matching TRBD1 (6 bases). V was shortened by 3 bases and J by 2 bases, with 11 bases between the two germline ends. Germline lookup yields CDR1 SGHVS and CDR2 FQNEAQ. The CDR3 extends over 14 amino acids. The CDR3 DNA sequence: TGTGCCAGCAGCTTTTCGAGGACAGCCTACGAGCAGTACTTC. Protein: CASSFSRTAYEQYF. The full variable domain, its missing parts supplied by reference TRBV7-8 and TRBJ2-7, is GAGVSQSPRYKVAKRGQDVALRCDPISGHVSLFWYQQALGQGPEFLTYFQNEAQLDKSGLPSDRFFAERPEGSVSTLKIQRTQQEDSAVYLCASSFSRTAYEQYFGPGTRLTVT.